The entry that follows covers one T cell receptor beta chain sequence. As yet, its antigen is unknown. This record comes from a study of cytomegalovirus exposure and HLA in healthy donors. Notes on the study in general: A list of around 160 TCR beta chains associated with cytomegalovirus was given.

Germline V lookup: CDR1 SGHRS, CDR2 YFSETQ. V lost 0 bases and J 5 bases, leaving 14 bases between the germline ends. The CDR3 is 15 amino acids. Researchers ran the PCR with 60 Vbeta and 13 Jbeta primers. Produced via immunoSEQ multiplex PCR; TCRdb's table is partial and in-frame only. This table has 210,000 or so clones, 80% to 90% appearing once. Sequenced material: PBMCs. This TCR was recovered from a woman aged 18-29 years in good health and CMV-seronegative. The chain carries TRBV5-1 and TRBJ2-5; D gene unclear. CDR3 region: CASSLGDGPWETQYF. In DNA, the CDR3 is TGCGCCAGCAGCTTGGGTGATGGGCCATGGGAGACCCAGTACTTC.